Reported below is one T cell receptor (beta chain). The antigen remains unidentified. The record originates from a study of graft-versus-host responses after intestinal transplantation. The CDR3 length is 17 residues. Between the trimmed V and J ends, which lost 1 base and 5 bases, there was a span of 19 bases. In germline, CDR1 is SGHAT, CDR2 FQNNGV. TCRdb's copy holds only in-frame clones and misses some; the assay was immunoSEQ multiplex PCR. In the table there are fewer than 120,000 clones, 85% to 95% of which are singletons. The chain carries TRBV11-2 and TRBJ2-3, with D maybe TRBD1 (5 bases). The sample in question was unstimulated CD8+ T cells sorted from spleen or lymph node cells, obtained before intestinal transplant. This TCR derives from a human donor who received an intestinal transplant. The CDR3 here is CASSLAAGWKAQDTQYF. The CDR3 nucleotides are TGTGCCAGCAGCTTAGCGGCAGGGTGGAAGGCCCAAGATACGCAGTATTTT.